The T cell receptor (beta chain) described here comes from a study of shared clonotypes between healthy human individuals. Deep level was the assay's run setting. Profiled with immunoSEQ multiplex PCR; TCRdb holds only in-frame clones, not every one. The sample carries about 980,000 clones, about 80% recorded once. This clone was detected only once. The CDR3 extends over 12 amino acids. V lost 6 bases to trimming and J lost 9 bases; unmatched junction nucleotides: 5. In germline, CDR1 is MNHNS, CDR2 SASEGT. The chain carries TRBV6-1 and TRBJ2-1, with 7 bases aligning to TRBD2. The material sequenced was memory CD4+ T cells sorted from blood. The subset denotes: CD45RA-negative fraction. This TCR came from a young man in good health. This CDR3 reads CASSGPSGEQFF. CDR3 DNA sequence: TGTGCCAGCAGCGGACCTAGCGGTGAGCAGTTCTTC.